This T cell receptor beta chain was retrieved from a study of human T cells and chemical hapten exposure. The CDR3 spans 15 residues. Germline loops: CDR1 SGHVS, CDR2 FNYEAQ. The V end lost 5 bases, the J end lost 0 bases, and 14 bases lay between the germline ends. Noted time point: pre-sensitization, week 0. As for treatment: therapeutic diphenylcyclopropenone sensitization with weekly scalp DPC. TCRdb re-derived calls from the RACE reads in MiXCR, one entry per CDR3 protein. The sample has 300,000 to 400,000 distinct CDR3 sequences; 4.5% to 6% are singletons. Sequenced material: whole blood, taken in connection with sensitization to the hapten diphenylcyclopropenone (DPC). The chain links TRBV7-6 to TRBJ2-7, with D tentatively TRBD1 (5 bases). The TCR was taken from a woman aged 50 to 60 with alopecia areata. Some clones in this sample may be carry-over from other donors' samples. CDR3 DNA: TGTGCCAGCAGCGCACGACAGTTTACCTCCTACGAGCAGTACTTC. Translation: CASSARQFTSYEQYF.